Listed here are 26 T cell receptor beta chains from one sample, sequenced in a study of cytomegalovirus exposure and HLA in healthy donors (TCRdb year 2017). Library preparation was by the immunoSEQ multiplex PCR assay. A mixture of 60 forward primers for TCR Vbeta segments and 13 reverse primers for TCR Jbeta segments was used in the multiplex PCR. Held by TCRdb, this immuneACCESS table contains in-frame sequences only and omits some clones. Under half of the omission traces to an unresolved V gene where checked; the cause of the rest is unknown. The sample records approximately 150,000 clones, around 78% of which are singletons. The leading ten clones occupy roughly 1.5% of the sample. Sequenced sample: PBMCs. These receptors all stem from a man in his forties in good health and CMV-seronegative.

The chain joins TRBV10-2 to TRBJ1-2, with unresolved D. The V and J ends lost 6 bases and 0 bases respectively, with 14 bases between them. The CDR3 spans 15 residues. Germline V CDR1 and CDR2: WSHSY, SAAADI. CDR3 nucleotide sequence: TGCGCCAGCAGGAGTGGAGCAGCAGCTAACTATGGCTACACCTTC. It encodes CASRSGAAANYGYTF.

V usage is TRBV29-1 and J usage is TRBJ1-1; 8 bases agree with TRBD1. V shed 4 bases, J shed 1 base, and the junction held 2 bases outside the gene matches. CDR3 length: 13 residues. Per germline, CDR1 SQVTM and CDR2 ANQGSEA. The CDR3, as DNA: TGCAGCGTTGGGGGGACAGGGAACACTGAAGCTTTCTTT. As protein: CSVGGTGNTEAFF.

The chain has TRBV7-9 and TRBJ2-7, with D possibly matching TRBD1 (5 bases). This CDR3 contains 14 residues. The germline V gene has CDR1 SEHNR and CDR2 FQNEAQ (reference sequence). The germline V and J ends were trimmed by 9 bases and 3 bases, with 18 bases remaining between them. The CDR3 DNA is TGTGCCAGTATGACAGACAGCACTCTCTACGAGCAGTACTTC. It translates to CASMTDSTLYEQYF.

V and J are TRBV9 and TRBJ2-5; 8 bases align to TRBD2. The CDR3 is 16 residues long. J was trimmed by 2 bases and V by 0 bases; bases with no gene match: 6. CDR1 is SGDLS, CDR2 YYNGEE, per germline. In DNA, the CDR3 is TGTGCCAGCAGCGTAGGCGGCGGGAGGCCGCAAGAGACCCAGTACTTC. Protein sequence: CASSVGGGRPQETQYF. The full variable domain, rest sourced from reference TRBV9 and TRBJ2-5, is DSGVTQTPKHLITATGQRVTLRCSPRSGDLSVYWYQQSLDQGLQFLIQYYNGEERAKGNILERFSAQQFPDLHSELNLSSLELGDSALYFCASSVGGGRPQETQYFGPGTRLLVL.

The V and J genes are TRBV9 and TRBJ2-5; 10 nucleotides match TRBD2. Germline lookup yields CDR1 SGDLS and CDR2 YYNGEE. The trim removed 4 bases at V and 3 bases at J, leaving 9 bases unmatched. The CDR3 loop spans 16 amino acids. The CDR3 region is CASSPLPLAGEETQYF. CDR3 coding DNA: TGTGCCAGCAGCCCCCTCCCTCTAGCGGGAGAAGAGACCCAGTACTTC. Drawing the rest from reference TRBV9 and TRBJ2-5, the complete variable domain is DSGVTQTPKHLITATGQRVTLRCSPRSGDLSVYWYQQSLDQGLQFLIQYYNGEERAKGNILERFSAQQFPDLHSELNLSSLELGDSALYFCASSPLPLAGEETQYFGPGTRLLVL.

This clone was detected once. This chain uses TRBV9 with TRBJ2-1; no clear D gene. Germline V gives CDR1 SGDLS, CDR2 YYNGEE. The CDR3 length is 15 residues. The V and J ends lost 3 bases and 0 bases respectively, with 10 bases between them. The CDR3 coding sequence is TGTGCCAGCAGCGCCCAATACAGCTCCTACAATGAGCAGTTCTTC. This translates into CASSAQYSSYNEQFF.

The genes are TRBV7-3 and TRBJ2-2, with TRBD2 identical over 10 bases. The CDR3 length is 17 residues. V was pared by 2 bases and J by 1 base, with 4 bases of the junction left unmatched. Germline V gene sequence: CDR1 SGHTA, CDR2 FQGTGA. DNA for the CDR3: TGTGCCAGCAGCTTACTAGCGGGAGTGAGGAACACCGGGGAGCTGTTTTTT. It translates to CASSLLAGVRNTGELFF.

The gene calls are TRBV18 and TRBJ1-1; D is uncertain. Germline lookup yields CDR1 KGHSH and CDR2 LQKENI. Trimming pared 3 bases from V and 5 bases from J, leaving 16 bases between. The CDR3 is 15 amino acids. CDR3 residues: CASSPGRPRGTEAFF. CDR3 nucleotides: TGTGCCAGCTCACCGGGCAGGCCTCGGGGAACTGAAGCTTTCTTT.

V and J are TRBV15 and TRBJ2-7, with 8 bases lining up with TRBD2. Trimming took 1 base from V and 6 from J; bases not matched to a gene: 5. This CDR3 region has 14 residues. CDR1 is LNHNV, CDR2 YYDKDF, per germline (reference sequence). The CDR3 bases are TGTGCCACCAGCAGAGTAATAGCGGGACTCGAGCAGTACTTC. Its translation: CATSRVIAGLEQYF.

This sequence joins TRBV4-2 and TRBJ1-6; TRBD1 matches at 9 bases. The ends lost 2 bases at V and 8 bases at J; junction bases unmatched: 10. CDR1 and CDR2 (germline): LGHNA, YNFKEQ. CDR3 length equals 17 residues. The CDR3 DNA follows: TGTGCCAGCAGCCAAATCCTTTCCGGGACAGGGTATTCACCCCTCCACTTT. Residues: CASSQILSGTGYSPLHF.

With respect to this clone: This sample also contains other DNA sequences that code for the same CDR3. The chain joins TRBV9 to TRBJ1-5; tentative D call: TRBD1 (5 bases). This CDR3 has 14 amino acids. CDR1 and CDR2 (germline): SGDLS, YYNGEE. With 0 bases removed from V and 4 bases from J, the gap between germline ends came to 8 bases. CDR3 sequence reads: CASSVEGANQPQHF. The DNA of the CDR3 is TGTGCCAGCAGCGTAGAAGGGGCGAATCAGCCCCAGCATTTT. The whole variable domain, filled in from reference TRBV9 and TRBJ1-5, reads DSGVTQTPKHLITATGQRVTLRCSPRSGDLSVYWYQQSLDQGLQFLIQYYNGEERAKGNILERFSAQQFPDLHSELNLSSLELGDSALYFCASSVEGANQPQHFGDGTRLSIL.

The CDR3 here is CASSSTGVGTGELFF. The CDR3 nucleotides are TGTGCCAGCAGCTCAACAGGGGTTGGCACCGGGGAGCTGTTTTTT. The gene calls are TRBV7-3 and TRBJ2-2, with 7 bases matching TRBD1. The CDR3 is 15 amino acids. With V trimmed by 4 bases and J by 4 bases, 6 bases remained unmatched. Per the germline V gene, CDR1 is SGHTA and CDR2 is FQGTGA.

The chain recombines TRBV5-1 with TRBJ2-1; 11 bases are a match to TRBD2. The V segment lost 6 bases and the J segment 9 bases; nucleotides outside the gene matches: 8. Germline V gene data show CDR1 as SGHRS and CDR2 as YFSETQ. This CDR3 contains 14 residues. The CDR3 DNA follows: TGCGCCAGCAAACCGGGACTAGCGGTTACTGAGCAGTTCTTC. This sequence encodes CASKPGLAVTEQFF.

The rearrangement uses TRBV6-6 and TRBJ2-7; 7 bases agree with TRBD1. J lost 1 base, V lost 4 bases, and 1 base had no gene match. CDR1 is MNHNY, CDR2 SVGAGI, per germline (reference sequence). This CDR3 is built from 13 residues. The CDR3 coding sequence is TGTGCCAGCAGTTCGGACAGGTCCTACGAGCAGTACGTC. Encoded protein: CASSSDRSYEQYV.

The rearrangement uses TRBV28 and TRBJ1-1; 8 bases align to TRBD1. With 6 bases clipped from V and 4 bases from J, the junction kept 22 bases outside the gene matches. This CDR3 is built from 19 residues. Germline loops: CDR1 MDHEN, CDR2 SYDVKM. CDR3 region: CASSTIKLSQGGRFTEAFF. The CDR3, as DNA: TGTGCCAGCAGCACAATCAAACTATCACAGGGGGGGCGCTTCACTGAAGCTTTCTTT.

This sequence joins TRBV10-3 and TRBJ1-1; TRBD1 matches 7 bases. Trimming at V came to 7 bases and at J to 1 base, leaving 6 bases not matched to a gene. The CDR3 spans 14 residues. Germline CDR1 and CDR2: ENHRY and SYGVKD. The CDR3 coding sequence is TGTGCCATCACCCCGGGACAGTGGAACACTGAAGCTTTCTTT. Amino acid sequence: CAITPGQWNTEAFF.

The V gene is TRBV6-6, the J gene TRBJ1-6, with D possibly being TRBD1 (5 bases). Looked up from germline, CDR1 is MNHNY and CDR2 is SVGAGI (reference sequence). V lost 0 bases and J lost 5, with 8 bases in between. The CDR3 sequence is 15 residues long. CDR3 in amino acids: CASSYSKGNNSPLHF. As DNA, the CDR3 is TGTGCCAGCAGTTACTCGAAGGGGAATAATTCACCCCTCCACTTT.

The chain couples TRBV5-1 to TRBJ2-1; D is perhaps TRBD2 (6 bases). There are 15 residues in the CDR3. Per germline, CDR1 SGHRS and CDR2 YFSETQ. Trimming took off 2 bases at V and 3 bases at J, with 12 bases between the two ends. This chain's CDR3 is CASSFVAENYNEQFF. The CDR3 nucleotides read TGCGCCAGCAGCTTCGTAGCGGAGAACTACAATGAGCAGTTCTTC. The full variable domain, rest sourced from reference TRBV5-1 and TRBJ2-1, is KAGVTQTPRYLIKTRGQQVTLSCSPISGHRSVSWYQQTPGQGLQFLFEYFSETQRNKGNFPGRFSGRQFSNSRSEMNVSTLELGDSALYLCASSFVAENYNEQFFGPGTRLTVL.

This clone has only one observation. The chain carries TRBV5-1 and TRBJ2-3; 10 bases match TRBD2. CDR3 length: 20 amino acids. Germline lookup yields CDR1 SGHRS and CDR2 YFSETQ. With V trimmed by 3 bases and J by 1 base, 17 bases remained unmatched. CDR3 DNA: TGCGCCAGCAGCTCTCTCCCGGGACTAGCGAGACCCGGCGGCACAGATACGCAGTATTTT. The encoded protein is CASSSLPGLARPGGTDTQYF. The full variable domain, rest sourced from reference TRBV5-1 and TRBJ2-3, is KAGVTQTPRYLIKTRGQQVTLSCSPISGHRSVSWYQQTPGQGLQFLFEYFSETQRNKGNFPGRFSGRQFSNSRSEMNVSTLELGDSALYLCASSSLPGLARPGGTDTQYFGPGTRLTVL.

V gene TRBV12-5 combines with J gene TRBJ2-1; a possible D gene is TRBD2 (5 bases). CDR1 and CDR2 from the germline V gene are LGHNT and FRNRAP. V was clipped by 0 bases and J by 5 bases, with 20 bases between them. CDR3 length equals 18 residues. DNA for the CDR3: TGTGCTAGTGGTTTGGTCTCCACTAGGGCCTTGAAGCACAATGAGCAGTTCTTC. Amino acids: CASGLVSTRALKHNEQFF.

The V and J genes are TRBV6-5 and TRBJ2-7; a possible D gene is TRBD1 (6 bases). Trimming left V 4 bases short and J 5 bases short, with 12 bases between. The CDR3 is 13 amino acids. CDR1 and CDR2 (germline): MNHEY, SVGAGI. CDR3 nucleotides: TGTGCCAGCAGTTCGGCAGGGGCCCACGAGCAGTACTTC. It yields the protein CASSSAGAHEQYF.

The chain is built from TRBV9 and TRBJ2-3; D gene uncertain. The ends were cut back, 4 bases at V and 5 bases at J, with 14 bases in the middle. Germline assignment: CDR1 SGDLS and CDR2 YYNGEE. The CDR3 has 14 amino acids. The CDR3 here is CASSPMNFLDTQYF. DNA for the CDR3: TGTGCCAGCAGCCCCATGAACTTCCTAGATACGCAGTATTTT.

This sequence joins TRBV19 and TRBJ1-1; a weak D match, TRBD1 (6 bases). The V and J ends lost 3 bases and 6 bases respectively, with 17 bases between them. Germline V lookup: CDR1 LNHDA, CDR2 SQIVND (reference sequence). This CDR3 is built from 15 residues. CDR3 amino acids: CASSMEGGGIAEAFF. The CDR3 DNA reads TGTGCCAGTAGTATGGAAGGGGGTGGGATAGCTGAAGCTTTCTTT. Complete variable domain (other parts from reference TRBV19 and TRBJ1-1): DGGITQSPKYLFRKEGQNVTLSCEQNLNHDAMYWYRQDPGQGLRLIYYSQIVNDFQKGDIAEGYSVSREKKESFPLTVTSAQKNPTAFYLCASSMEGGGIAEAFFGQGTRLTVV.

The J gene is TRBJ2-3, the V gene TRBV7-9; 10 nucleotides agree with TRBD1. The CDR3 has 17 residues. With V trimmed by 1 base and J by 1 base, 5 bases remained unmatched. Germline V CDR1 and CDR2: SEHNR, FQNEAQ (reference sequence). This CDR3 is CASSLGTGGGGTDTQYF. The CDR3 nucleotides read TGTGCCAGCAGCTTAGGGACAGGGGGAGGGGGCACAGATACGCAGTATTTT.

As concerns this clone: One end of the junction fails to match germline, which may point to a read error. The CDR3, as DNA: TGTTCCAGCAGTCCTGGACTAGCGGGAGGGCCAGAGACCCAGTACTTC. Its protein is CSSSPGLAGGPETQYF. The V and J genes are TRBV7-9 and TRBJ2-5; 15 positions agree with TRBD2. The germline gives CDR1 SEHNR, CDR2 FQNEAQ (reference sequence). This CDR3 is 16 amino acids long.

On this clone itself: Its ends do not fully match the called genes, so a read error is possible. This sequence joins TRBV7-9 and TRBJ1-2; 8 nucleotides agree with TRBD1. CDR3 length: 16 residues. Per the germline V gene, CDR1 is SEHNR and CDR2 is FQNEAQ (reference sequence). Here the CDR3 reads CSSSLAAGTGGNGYTF. In DNA, the CDR3 is TGTTCCAGCAGCTTAGCTGCCGGGACAGGAGGGAACGGCTACACCTTC. Full variable domain (rest looked up from reference TRBV7-9 and TRBJ1-2): DTGVSQNPRHKITKRGQNVTFRCDPISEHNRLYWYRQTLGQGPEFLTYFQNEAQLEKSRLLSDRFSAERPKGSFSTLEIQRTEQGDSAMYLCSSSLAAGTGGNGYTFGSGTRLTVV.